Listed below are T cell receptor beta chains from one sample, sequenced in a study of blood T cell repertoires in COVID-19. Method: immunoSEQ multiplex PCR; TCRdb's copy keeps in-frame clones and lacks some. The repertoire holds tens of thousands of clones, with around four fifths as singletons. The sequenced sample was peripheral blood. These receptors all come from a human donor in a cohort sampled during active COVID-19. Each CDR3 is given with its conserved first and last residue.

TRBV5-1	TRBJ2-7	CASSPRRDFGEQYF
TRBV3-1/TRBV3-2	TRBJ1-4	CASSQDLPGQNIATNEKLFF
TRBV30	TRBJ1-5	CAWSVGGEQPQHF
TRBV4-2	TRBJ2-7	CASSLTSGEPYEQYF
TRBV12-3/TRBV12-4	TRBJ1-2	CASSSGGGYTF
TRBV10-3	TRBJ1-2	CAISESGASINYGYTF
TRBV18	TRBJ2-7	CASSPGILRDREPDEQYF
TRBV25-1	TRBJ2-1	CASSETVYNEQFF
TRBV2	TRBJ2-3	CASGHNWDTQYF
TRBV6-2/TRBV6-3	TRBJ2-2	CASSTLYLDRGAGELFF
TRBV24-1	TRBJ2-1	CATSDLGAESYNEQFF
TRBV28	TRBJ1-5	CASSSEGGGNQPQHF
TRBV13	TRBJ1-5	CASSLLSNQPQHF
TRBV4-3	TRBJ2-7	CASSLIAGKGYEQYF
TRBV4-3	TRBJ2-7	CASSPGTGRYEQYF